The clone carrying this T cell receptor (beta chain) showed up just a few times. The entry originates in a study of T-cell reconstitution after alpha-beta-depleted transplantation in children. Unique molecular identifiers tagged the TCRbeta library. TCRdb used MiXCR to reprocess the PCR reads, holding one entry per CDR3 protein. The data show about 500,000 distinct CDR3 sequences, 30% to 35% seen once. This sequence originates from a human donor who donated a stem cell graft to a child with aplastic anemia. The specimen comprised PBMCs from the stem cell graft donor, sampled from the stem cell graft.

The CDR3, as DNA: TGTGCCAGCTCACCGAACGGGGCTAACGCTGGAAACACCATATATTTT. Translation: CASSPNGANAGNTIYF. J is TRBJ1-3 and V is TRBV18; the D gene is possibly TRBD1 (5 bases). The germline V and J ends were trimmed by 3 bases and 2 bases, with 14 bases remaining between them. Germline CDR1 and CDR2: KGHSH and LQKENI. The CDR3 totals 16 residues.